This T cell receptor beta chain comes out of a study of blood T cell repertoires in COVID-19. Study overall: Sites in the United States, Italy and Spain provided acute and convalescent COVID-19 samples.

Here immunoSEQ multiplex PCR was the method, and the copy in TCRdb shows in-frame clones only, minus some. The sample contains roughly 250,000 clones, around 88% of which appear only once. From germline, CDR1 is SGHVT and CDR2 SQSDAQ. This CDR3 contains 18 residues. V was pared by 2 bases and J by 0 bases, with 18 bases between. Sequencing was done on a sample of PBMCs or T cells enriched from blood (not recorded which). This TCR was recovered from a woman aged 40-49 years with acute COVID-19. V and J are TRBV7-4 and TRBJ2-3; tentatively, D is TRBD2 (6 bases). Written as DNA, the CDR3 is TGTGCCAGCAGCTTAAGCGATCGACTAGTCCCTAGCACAGATACGCAGTATTTT. It encodes CASSLSDRLVPSTDTQYF.